This T cell receptor beta chain was profiled in a study of control samples from healthy donors and cancer patients. Produced via immunoSEQ multiplex PCR; TCRdb's table is partial and in-frame only. Of around 250,000 clones listed, roughly 87% are singletons. This clone was observed a single time. Sequenced: PBMCs. This sequence originates from a woman in her sixties or seventies with lung cancer.

The CDR3 sequence is CASSNRGSTDTQYF. In DNA, the CDR3 is TGTGCCAGCAGCAACAGGGGGAGCACAGATACGCAGTATTTT. The chain joins TRBV6-5 to TRBJ2-3; TRBD1 matches at 8 bases. V was pared by 6 bases and J by 0 bases, with 2 bases of the junction left unmatched. The CDR3 has 14 amino acids. The germline V gene has CDR1 MNHEY and CDR2 SVGAGI.